This T cell receptor beta chain was recovered during a study of naive and memory T cell subsets (dated by TCRdb to about 2017). Broadly, across the study: Sorted naive and memory T cell subsets from peripheral blood were analyzed in the study using a UMI-based, open-source pipeline for TCR alpha and beta sequencing. IgG serology results and the functional CMV T cell responses were in complete agreement. RNA was DNase-treated and reverse transcribed with TCR constant-region primers, mostly using SuperScript III.

Here is what the overall study found, with its caveats: In both CD4 and CD8 cells, the Gini index increased while Shannon and inverse Simpson diversity decreased from naive through CM, EM and EMRA. The repertoire findings for the naive and memory subsets could not be validated, as no ground truth was available. A power law was followed by TCR abundance, with an exponent that differed between naive and memory subsets but was consistent across the three individuals. RNA-based TCR counts may be affected by expression changes linked to T cell activation and differentiation. Once error correction was done, more than 95% of naive TCR sequences showed up just once, which made the naive abundance distributions much steeper than those of the memory subsets. A clonotype was defined as a single alpha or beta chain sequence rather than as a paired alpha/beta receptor.

Separate amplification of TCR alpha and beta chain libraries was performed from the second PCR step onward. Donor CMV status was determined by IFNgamma production from CD4+ T cells after overnight stimulation of fresh PBMCs with CMV viral lysate. CD4 T cells were positively selected using Miltenyi beads, after which CD8 T cells were positively selected from the CD4-negative fraction. After staining for CD3, CD4, CD8, CD45RA, CD27 and a live/dead dye, cells were sorted on a BD Aria II into four subsets based on CD45RA and CD27. A few healthy volunteers provided blood, and each donor's sample was split into CD4 and CD8 T cells and then further divided into four differentiation subsets. Around 120 ml of peripheral blood was drawn per donor, and PBMC were isolated by Ficoll-Paque PLUS density-gradient centrifugation. The sorted cells were lysed in RLT buffer, after which RNA was extracted using a Qiagen RNeasy kit and kept at -80 degrees C.

This clonotype was counted ten times or more. Its binding antigen is unknown. No per-base quality is available; no much larger clone lies one base away. Library construction relied on UMI-ligation and nested PCR. To cover both TRBC1 and TRBC2, the beta constant-region primer consisted of an equimolar mix of two oligonucleotides. A single-stranded oligonucleotide containing the SP2 primer and a 12-nucleotide UMI was joined to the 3' end of the cDNA by T4 RNA ligase 1. The ligated cDNA went through four rounds of PCR with nested alpha and beta constant-region primers together with the SP2 primer. The ligation reaction was kept at 16 degrees C for roughly 18-24 hours. PCR2 was typically performed as a SYBR Green qPCR and was stopped at a predetermined threshold so that over-amplification was prevented. Apart from the first purification, every purification step used Agencourt AMPure XP magnetic beads. Library quantification was done by Qubit, followed by a TapeStation check on which the main peak was expected at around 650 bp. The pooled libraries were sequenced on an Illumina MiSeq using v2 2x251 paired-end kits, which usually yielded 1-2 million reads per sample. Each sample library was pooled at roughly 4.1 nM, and roughly 5-7.5% PhiX was included to improve cluster recognition. The paper's processing steps were these. FASTQ reads processed by Demultiplexor were assigned V and J genes by Decombinator through tag matching that tolerated a single base-pair mismatch. UMIs were used by Collapsinator to correct both sequencing errors and frequency errors arising from PCR heterogeneity. CDR3Translator translated TCRs and extracted CDR3s from the conserved cysteine to the FGXG phenylalanine, flagging non-productive sequences. Gini, Shannon entropy and inverse Simpson indices were calculated on repertoires subsampled to equal numbers of UMI-defined TCRs. Within the linear range, a power law was fitted to clonotype abundance distributions using maximum likelihood. When run on a single naive CD8 sample, MIGEC and the pipeline yielded similar UMI counts, similar unique TCR numbers and similar clonal distributions. The repertoires were searched for 6,000 to 9,500 CMV-associated CDR3 sequences that had been compiled from VDJdb and a published dataset. TCRdb handled the public reads itself, with Q25 trimming in fastp and clone calling in MiXCR, and kept productive beta chains. Each CDR3 protein appears once, grouped with its most common genes and DNA. These V and J calls rely on TCRdb rather than the paper's analysis. The sample table holds under 100,000 distinct CDR3 sequences, of which 7% were seen once. The ten most abundant clones make up around 1.7% of the sample.

V is cut by 6 bases and J by 5 bases, and the space between the germline ends is 10 bases. From cysteine to phenylalanine, the CDR3 is 12 amino acids long. Only the CDR3 portion is preserved as DNA: 36 bases, with reading frame beginning at the first base. Source material: central memory CD4+ T cells from blood. The sample's cell subset or site, from its label and the paper: central memory, CD45RA- CD27+. This receptor was identified in a human donor in good health. The receptor chain draws on TRBV12-3 or TRBV12-4 and TRBJ1-1; too little of a D gene remains to name it. In nucleotides, the sequence is TGTGCCAGCAGCCCTAGTAAGACTGAAGCTTTCTTT. Its protein is CASSPSKTEAFF.